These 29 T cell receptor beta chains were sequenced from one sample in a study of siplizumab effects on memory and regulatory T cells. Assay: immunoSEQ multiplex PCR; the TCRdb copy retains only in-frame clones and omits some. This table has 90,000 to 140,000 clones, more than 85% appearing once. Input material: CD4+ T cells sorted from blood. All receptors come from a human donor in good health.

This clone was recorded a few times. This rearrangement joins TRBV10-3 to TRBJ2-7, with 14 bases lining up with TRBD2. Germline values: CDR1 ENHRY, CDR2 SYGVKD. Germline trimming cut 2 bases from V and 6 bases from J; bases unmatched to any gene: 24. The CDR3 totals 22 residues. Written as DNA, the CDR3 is TGTGCCATCAGTGAGAGGCAAAACGGGACTAGCGGGAGAGCTCGCCCTTTTGGCGAGCAGTACTTC. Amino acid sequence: CAISERQNGTSGRARPFGEQYF.

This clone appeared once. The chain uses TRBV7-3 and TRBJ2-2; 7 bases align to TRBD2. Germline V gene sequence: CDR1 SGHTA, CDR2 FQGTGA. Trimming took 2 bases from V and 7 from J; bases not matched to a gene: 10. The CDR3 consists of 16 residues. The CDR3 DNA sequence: TGTGCCAGCAGCTTACTTGCGGGAGTGGATATCGGGGAGCTGTTTTTT. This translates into CASSLLAGVDIGELFF.

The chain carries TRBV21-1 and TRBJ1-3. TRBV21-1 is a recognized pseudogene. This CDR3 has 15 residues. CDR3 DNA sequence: TGTGCCAGCAGCCGTCGGGTTAACTCTGGAAACACCATATATTTT. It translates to CASSRRVNSGNTIYF.

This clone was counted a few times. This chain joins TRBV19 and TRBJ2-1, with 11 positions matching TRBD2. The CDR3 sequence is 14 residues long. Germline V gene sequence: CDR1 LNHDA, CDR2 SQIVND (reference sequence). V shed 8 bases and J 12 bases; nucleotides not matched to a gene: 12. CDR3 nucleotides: TGTGCCAGTGCCGGGACTAGCGGCCTTCGGGGGCAGTTCTTC. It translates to CASAGTSGLRGQFF.

This CDR3 is CAWSSTRTGSGNTIYF. The CDR3 DNA follows: TGTGCCTGGAGTTCGACACGGACAGGCTCTGGAAACACCATATATTTT. This sequence joins TRBV30 and TRBJ1-3; 7 bases align to TRBD1. CDR1 and CDR2 from the germline V gene are GTSNPN and SVGIG (reference sequence). After removal of 2 bases from V and 0 bases from J, the junction contained 7 bases not matched to a gene. There are 16 residues in the CDR3.

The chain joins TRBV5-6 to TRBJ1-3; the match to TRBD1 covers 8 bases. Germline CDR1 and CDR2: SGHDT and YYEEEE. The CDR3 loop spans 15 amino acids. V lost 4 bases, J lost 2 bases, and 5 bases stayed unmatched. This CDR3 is CASSKTQGAGNTIYF. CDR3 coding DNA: TGTGCCAGCAGCAAGACACAGGGGGCTGGAAACACCATATATTTT.

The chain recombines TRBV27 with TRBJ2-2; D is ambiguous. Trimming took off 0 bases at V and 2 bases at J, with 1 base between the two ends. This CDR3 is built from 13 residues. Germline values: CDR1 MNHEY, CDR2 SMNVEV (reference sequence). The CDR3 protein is CASSLSNTGELFF. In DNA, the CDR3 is TGTGCCAGCAGTTTATCTAACACCGGGGAGCTGTTTTTT.

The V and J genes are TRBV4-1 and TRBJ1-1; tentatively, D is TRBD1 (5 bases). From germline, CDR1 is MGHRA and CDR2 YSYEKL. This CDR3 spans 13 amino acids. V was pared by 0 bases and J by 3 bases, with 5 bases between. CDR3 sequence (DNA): TGCGCCAGCAGCCAAGACAGGGACACTGAAGCTTTCTTT. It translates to CASSQDRDTEAFF.

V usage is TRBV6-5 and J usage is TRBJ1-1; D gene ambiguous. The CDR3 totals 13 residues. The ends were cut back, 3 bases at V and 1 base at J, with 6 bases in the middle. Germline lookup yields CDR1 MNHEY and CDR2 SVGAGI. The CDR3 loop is CASSYLANTEAFF. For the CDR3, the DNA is TGTGCCAGCAGTTATTTGGCGAACACTGAAGCTTTCTTT.

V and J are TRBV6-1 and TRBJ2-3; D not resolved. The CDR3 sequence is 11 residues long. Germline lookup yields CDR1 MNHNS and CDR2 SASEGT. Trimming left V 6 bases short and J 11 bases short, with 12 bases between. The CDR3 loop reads CASSRETGQYF. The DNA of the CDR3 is TGTGCCAGCAGCCGAGAGACGGGGCAGTATTTT.

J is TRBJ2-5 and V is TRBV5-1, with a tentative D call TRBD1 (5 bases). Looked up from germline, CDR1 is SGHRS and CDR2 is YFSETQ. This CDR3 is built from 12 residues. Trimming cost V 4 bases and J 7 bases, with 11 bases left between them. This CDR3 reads CASSPDQGTQYF. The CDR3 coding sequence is TGCGCCAGCAGCCCGGACCAGGGGACCCAGTACTTC.

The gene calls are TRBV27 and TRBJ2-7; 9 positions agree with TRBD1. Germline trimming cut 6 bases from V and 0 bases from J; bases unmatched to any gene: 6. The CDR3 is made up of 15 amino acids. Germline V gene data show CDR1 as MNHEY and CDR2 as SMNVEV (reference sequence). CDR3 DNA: TGTGCCAGCAGCCGCGGGACAGGGAGCTCCTACGAGCAGTACTTC. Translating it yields CASSRGTGSSYEQYF.

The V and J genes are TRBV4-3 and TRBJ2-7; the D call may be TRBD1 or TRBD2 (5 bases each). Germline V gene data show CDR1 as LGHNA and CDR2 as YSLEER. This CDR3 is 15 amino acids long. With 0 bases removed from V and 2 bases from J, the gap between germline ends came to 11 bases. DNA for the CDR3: TGCGCCAGCAGCCAAGACGAAGGGACCACCTACGAGCAGTACTTC. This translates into CASSQDEGTTYEQYF.

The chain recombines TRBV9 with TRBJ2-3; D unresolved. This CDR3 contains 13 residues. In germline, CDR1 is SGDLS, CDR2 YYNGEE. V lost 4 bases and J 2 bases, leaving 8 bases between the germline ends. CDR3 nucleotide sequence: TGTGCCAGCAGCTCGACCACCACAGATACGCAGTATTTT. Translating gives CASSSTTTDTQYF. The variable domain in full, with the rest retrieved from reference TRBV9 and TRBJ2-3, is DSGVTQTPKHLITATGQRVTLRCSPRSGDLSVYWYQQSLDQGLQFLIQYYNGEERAKGNILERFSAQQFPDLHSELNLSSLELGDSALYFCASSSTTTDTQYFGPGTRLTVL.

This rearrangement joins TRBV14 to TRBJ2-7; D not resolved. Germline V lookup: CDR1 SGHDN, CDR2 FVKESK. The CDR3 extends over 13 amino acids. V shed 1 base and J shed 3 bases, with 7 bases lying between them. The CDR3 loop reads CASSQAQLYEQYF. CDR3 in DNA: TGTGCCAGCAGCCAAGCGCAACTCTACGAGCAGTACTTC.

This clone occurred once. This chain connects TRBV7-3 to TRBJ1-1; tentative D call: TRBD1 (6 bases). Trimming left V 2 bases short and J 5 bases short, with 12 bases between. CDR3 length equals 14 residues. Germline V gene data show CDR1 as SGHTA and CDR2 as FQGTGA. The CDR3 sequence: CASSLGGGVTEAFF. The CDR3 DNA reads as TGTGCCAGCAGCTTAGGGGGCGGGGTAACTGAAGCTTTCTTT.

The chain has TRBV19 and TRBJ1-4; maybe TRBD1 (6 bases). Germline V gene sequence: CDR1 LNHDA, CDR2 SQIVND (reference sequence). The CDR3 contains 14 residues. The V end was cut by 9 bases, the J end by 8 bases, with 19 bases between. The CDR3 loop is CASNRGSSREKLFF. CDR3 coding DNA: TGTGCCAGCAATAGGGGGTCATCAAGAGAAAAACTGTTTTTT.

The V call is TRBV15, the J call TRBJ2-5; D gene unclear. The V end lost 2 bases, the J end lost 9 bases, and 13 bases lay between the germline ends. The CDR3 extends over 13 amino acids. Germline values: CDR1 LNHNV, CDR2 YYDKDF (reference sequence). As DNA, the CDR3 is TGTGCCACCAGCAGACCCGATCGGGCGGCCCAGTACTTC. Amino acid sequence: CATSRPDRAAQYF.

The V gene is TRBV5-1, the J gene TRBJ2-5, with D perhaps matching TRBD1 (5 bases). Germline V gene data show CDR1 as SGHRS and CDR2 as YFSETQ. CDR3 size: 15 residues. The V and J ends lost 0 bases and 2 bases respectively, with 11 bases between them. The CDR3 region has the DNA TGCGCCAGCAGCTTGGCCCGGACAAAACAAGAGACCCAGTACTTC. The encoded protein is CASSLARTKQETQYF. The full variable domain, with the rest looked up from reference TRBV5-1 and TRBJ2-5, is KAGVTQTPRYLIKTRGQQVTLSCSPISGHRSVSWYQQTPGQGLQFLFEYFSETQRNKGNFPGRFSGRQFSNSRSEMNVSTLELGDSALYLCASSLARTKQETQYFGPGTRLLVL.

CDR3 sequence: CASSERSVNYGYTF. The CDR3 DNA is TGTGCCAGCAGTGAACGATCTGTTAACTATGGCTACACCTTC. This rearrangement joins TRBV6-1 to TRBJ1-2; D ambiguous. This CDR3 has 14 amino acids. V was trimmed by 2 bases and J by 1 base, leaving 8 bases between them. Germline CDR1 and CDR2: MNHNS and SASEGT.

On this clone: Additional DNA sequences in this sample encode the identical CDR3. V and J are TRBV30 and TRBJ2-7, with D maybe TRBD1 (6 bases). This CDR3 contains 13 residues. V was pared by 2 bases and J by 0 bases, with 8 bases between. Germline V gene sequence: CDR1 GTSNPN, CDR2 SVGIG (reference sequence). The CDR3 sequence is CAWSRTVSYEQYF. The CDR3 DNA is TGTGCCTGGAGTCGGACAGTCTCCTACGAGCAGTACTTC.

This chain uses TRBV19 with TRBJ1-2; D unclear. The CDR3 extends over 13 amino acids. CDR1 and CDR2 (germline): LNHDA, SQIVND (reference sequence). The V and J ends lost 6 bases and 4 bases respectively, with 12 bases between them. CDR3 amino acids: CASSLAGIYGYTF. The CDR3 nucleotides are TGTGCCAGTAGCCTTGCCGGAATCTATGGCTACACCTTC.

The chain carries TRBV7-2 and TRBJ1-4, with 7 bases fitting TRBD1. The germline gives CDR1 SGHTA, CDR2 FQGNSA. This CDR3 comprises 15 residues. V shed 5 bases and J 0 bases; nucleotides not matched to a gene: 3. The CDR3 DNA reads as TGTGCCAGCAGCCCAGACAGGGCAACTAATGAAAAACTGTTTTTT. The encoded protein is CASSPDRATNEKLFF. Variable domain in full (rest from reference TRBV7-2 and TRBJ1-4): GAGVSQSPSNKVTEKGKDVELRCDPISGHTALYWYRQSLGQGLEFLIYFQGNSAPDKSGLPSDRFSAERTGGSVSTLTIQRTQQEDSAVYLCASSPDRATNEKLFFGSGTQLSVL.

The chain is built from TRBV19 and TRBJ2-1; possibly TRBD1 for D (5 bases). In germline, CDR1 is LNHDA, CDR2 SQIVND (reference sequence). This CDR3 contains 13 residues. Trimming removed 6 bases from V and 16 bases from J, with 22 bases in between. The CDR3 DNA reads TGTGCCAGTAGCGACCCGGGCTTAGGACATTTATTCTTC. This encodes CASSDPGLGHLFF.

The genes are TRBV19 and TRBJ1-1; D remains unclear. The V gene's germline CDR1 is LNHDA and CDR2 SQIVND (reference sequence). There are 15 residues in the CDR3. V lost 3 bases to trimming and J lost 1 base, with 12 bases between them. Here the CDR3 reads CASSIPGVRNTEAFF. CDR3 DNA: TGTGCCAGTAGTATCCCCGGGGTAAGGAACACTGAAGCTTTCTTT.

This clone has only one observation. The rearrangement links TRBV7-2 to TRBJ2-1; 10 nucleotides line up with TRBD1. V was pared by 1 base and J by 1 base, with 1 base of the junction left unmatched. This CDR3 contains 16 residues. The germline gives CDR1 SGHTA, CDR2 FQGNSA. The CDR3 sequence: CASSLGTGGSYNEQFF. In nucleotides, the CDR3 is TGTGCCAGCAGCTTAGGGACAGGGGGATCCTACAATGAGCAGTTCTTC.

In nucleotides, the CDR3 is TGCAGCGTTGAAGACCCGGGACAGGGGGCCTCCAGCACCTTC. Translating gives CSVEDPGQGASSTF. The V call is TRBV29-1, the J call TRBJ1-2; TRBD1 agrees at 12 bases. The CDR3 loop spans 14 amino acids. Germline CDR1 is SQVTM and CDR2 is ANQGSEA. Trimming at V came to 0 bases and at J to 13 bases, leaving 9 bases not matched to a gene.

Here the CDR3 DNA reads TGTGCCAGCAGTTACGGCAGATACTCTGGAAACACCATATATTTT. Amino acids: CASSYGRYSGNTIYF. The V call is TRBV6-5, the J call TRBJ1-3, with unresolved D. Trimming cost V 2 bases and J 0 bases, with 8 bases left between them. Germline CDR1 and CDR2: MNHEY and SVGAGI. The CDR3 has 15 residues.

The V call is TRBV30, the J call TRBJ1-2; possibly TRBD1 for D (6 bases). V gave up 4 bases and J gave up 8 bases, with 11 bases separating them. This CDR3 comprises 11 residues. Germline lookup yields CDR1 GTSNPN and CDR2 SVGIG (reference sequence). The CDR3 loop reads CAWTRDIGYTF. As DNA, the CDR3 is TGTGCCTGGACTCGGGACATCGGCTACACCTTC.